This TCR beta chain was obtained from a study of identical twins. TCRdb used MiXCR to reprocess the 5' RACE reads, holding one entry per CDR3 protein. The table has 450,000 or so distinct CDR3 sequences, approximately 15% seen once. This clonotype was detected a few times. CDR3 length equals 15 residues. The V gene end was trimmed by 6 bases and the J gene end by 2 bases; junction bases not matched to a gene: 9. This sample was shared with a second study, whose subject was yellow fever vaccine responses in identical twins.

The sequenced sample consisted of CD4+ T cells sorted from blood. The chain couples TRBV12-3 or TRBV12-4 to TRBJ2-7; 8 bases line up with TRBD1. The clonotype comes from a woman younger than 30 in good health. The CDR3 DNA reads TGTGCCAGCAGCTCCTCGGGACAGGCGGCCTACGAGCAGTACTTC. Its protein is CASSSSGQAAYEQYF.